Listed below are T cell receptor beta chains from one sample, sequenced in a study of blood T cells in healthy people across ages. TCRdb re-derived calls from the 5' RACE reads in MiXCR, one entry per CDR3 protein. The sample lists 800,000 or so distinct CDR3 sequences, roughly 25% occurring once. These records were also assigned to another study, of T cells of mothers and their children.

The sequencing sample was made of blood. The receptors were gathered from a boy younger than 18 in good health. Both conserved end residues are part of each CDR3. The D gene is left open where the match is weak. Clone size is stated in some rows and not others, as once, few, many or a class when expanded.

clone_size cdr3_length j_call d_call v_call cdr3_nt cdr3_aa
NA 16 TRBJ2-5 TRBD1 TRBV9 TGTGCCAGCAGCGTAGGGATTGGGGGACAGCAAGAGACCCAGTACTTC CASSVGIGGQQETQYF
few 18 TRBJ2-1 TRBD1 TRBV24-1 TGTGCCACCAGTGACCTACCCGGAACAGGGGGCGACTACAATGAGCAGTTCTTC CATSDLPGTGGDYNEQFF
NA 18 TRBJ2-1 TRBD1 TRBV24-1 TGTGCCACCAGTGACATTGCCGGGACAGGGGTTTTAGACAATGAGCAGTTCTTC CATSDIAGTGVLDNEQFF
few 15 TRBJ2-7 TRBD2 TRBV6-6 TGTGCCAGCAGTTGGACTAGCGCTACTACATACGAGCAGTACTTC CASSWTSATTYEQYF
NA 14 TRBJ2-4 TRBD1 TRBV5-1 TGCGCCAGCAGCTCGGACAGGGAGATCAACATTCAGTACTTC CASSSDREINIQYF
NA 17 TRBJ2-1 NA TRBV10-3 TGTGCCATCAGTGAGTCTGCCCTAGCTAAAGGGGTGGGTGAGCAGTTCTTC CAISESALAKGVGEQFF
NA 15 TRBJ2-1 NA TRBV7-6 TGTGCCAGCAGCTTAGGGGTAGAACTATACAATGAGCAGTTCTTC CASSLGVELYNEQFF
NA 13 TRBJ2-7 NA TRBV20-1 TGCAGTGCTAGAGACCCGGGGGCCTACGAGCAGTACTTC CSARDPGAYEQYF
few 12 TRBJ2-7 NA TRBV29-1 TGCAGCGTTGGTCTGGCACCCTACGAGCAGTACTTC CSVGLAPYEQYF
NA 16 TRBJ1-1 TRBD1 TRBV4-3 TGCGCCAGCAGCCTCCGGACAGGGCAGGGGAACACTGAAGCTTTCTTT CASSLRTGQGNTEAFF
few 15 TRBJ2-5 NA TRBV6-2/TRBV6-3 TGTGCCAGCACCAAGGGTTTACTCTACCAAGAGACCCAGTACTTC CASTKGLLYQETQYF